This is a list of T cell receptor beta chains from one sample in a study of blood T cell repertoires in COVID-19. Repertoires were generated with immunoSEQ multiplex PCR, while TCRdb's copy carries only in-frame clones and drops some. The sample includes 200,000 to 300,000 clones, approximately 89% seen only once; the top ten take approximately 9.8%. Sequenced: peripheral blood. These receptors all stem from a man between 35 and 55 years old who had recovered from COVID-19. The conserved cysteine and the conserved F or W are not part of the CDR3 here. The order of the fields is CDR3 protein, V gene, clone size, J gene, D gene. A D gene is named only where the DNA matches it firmly. A clone size is listed for some rows: how often the clone was seen (once, few, many), or a class if it is expanded.

CDR3aa: ASSLVPGQGGSHEQY
v_gene: TRBV7-6
abundance: .
j_gene: TRBJ2-7
d_gene: TRBD1

CDR3aa: ASSQDQAGGFRGYT
v_gene: TRBV4-1
abundance: few
j_gene: TRBJ1-2
d_gene: TRBD1

CDR3aa: ASSLEGTSSDEQF
v_gene: TRBV11-3
abundance: .
j_gene: TRBJ2-1
d_gene: TRBD2

CDR3aa: ASKARGHSYEQY
v_gene: TRBV2
abundance: .
j_gene: TRBJ2-7
d_gene: TRBD1

CDR3aa: ASNPEEGSGANVLT
v_gene: TRBV27
abundance: .
j_gene: TRBJ2-6
d_gene: .

CDR3aa: ASSLISEELF
v_gene: TRBV11-2
abundance: .
j_gene: TRBJ2-2
d_gene: .

CDR3aa: ASSSTGTGETQY
v_gene: TRBV6-2/TRBV6-3
abundance: .
j_gene: TRBJ2-5
d_gene: TRBD1

CDR3aa: ASRGPRAGSQETQY
v_gene: TRBV5-1
abundance: .
j_gene: TRBJ2-5
d_gene: .

CDR3aa: ASSFEITSTDTQY
v_gene: TRBV5-6
abundance: .
j_gene: TRBJ2-3
d_gene: .

CDR3aa: ASSYLGDYNEQF
v_gene: TRBV6-6
abundance: .
j_gene: TRBJ2-1
d_gene: .

CDR3aa: ASSLGMRSGRAAGELF
v_gene: TRBV7-9
abundance: .
j_gene: TRBJ2-2
d_gene: TRBD2

CDR3aa: ASSSSAGGLPYNEQF
v_gene: TRBV7-8
abundance: few
j_gene: TRBJ2-1
d_gene: TRBD2

CDR3aa: ASSLDGQLNEQF
v_gene: TRBV7-9
abundance: .
j_gene: TRBJ2-1
d_gene: .

CDR3aa: ASSQGTSGGASYEQY
v_gene: TRBV5-4
abundance: .
j_gene: TRBJ2-7
d_gene: TRBD2

CDR3aa: ASSLDIQGFSYEQY
v_gene: TRBV11-2
abundance: .
j_gene: TRBJ2-7
d_gene: TRBD1

CDR3aa: ASRTGNLNEQY
v_gene: TRBV25-1
abundance: few
j_gene: TRBJ2-7
d_gene: TRBD1

CDR3aa: ASSLVAGEKDEQF
v_gene: TRBV5-1
abundance: .
j_gene: TRBJ2-1
d_gene: .

CDR3aa: ASSPGTGNTGELF
v_gene: TRBV2
abundance: .
j_gene: TRBJ2-2
d_gene: TRBD1

CDR3aa: AISSGQGRYSNQPQH
v_gene: TRBV10-3
abundance: .
j_gene: TRBJ1-5
d_gene: TRBD1

CDR3aa: ASSSRGGGAF
v_gene: TRBV12-3/TRBV12-4
abundance: .
j_gene: TRBJ1-1
d_gene: .

CDR3aa: ASSQASDEQY
v_gene: TRBV4-2
abundance: .
j_gene: TRBJ2-7
d_gene: .

CDR3aa: ASAQGKERPQH
v_gene: TRBV6-5
abundance: .
j_gene: TRBJ1-5
d_gene: .

CDR3aa: ASSLDAGNYEQY
v_gene: TRBV11-2
abundance: .
j_gene: TRBJ2-7
d_gene: .

CDR3aa: SVGQGVGKNIQY
v_gene: TRBV29-1
abundance: .
j_gene: TRBJ2-4
d_gene: TRBD1

CDR3aa: ASSLALWTGGSNEQF
v_gene: TRBV5-1
abundance: .
j_gene: TRBJ2-1
d_gene: TRBD1

CDR3aa: ASSERDTGAGRRNEQF
v_gene: TRBV9
abundance: .
j_gene: TRBJ2-1
d_gene: .

CDR3aa: ASSRVPAGSGFEQY
v_gene: TRBV3-1/TRBV3-2
abundance: .
j_gene: TRBJ2-7
d_gene: .

CDR3aa: ASSQFVREGKLF
v_gene: TRBV3-1/TRBV3-2
abundance: .
j_gene: TRBJ1-4
d_gene: .

CDR3aa: ASSEGQGAGEETQY
v_gene: TRBV2
abundance: .
j_gene: TRBJ2-5
d_gene: TRBD2

CDR3aa: ASSFQRALYNEQF
v_gene: TRBV11-1
abundance: few
j_gene: TRBJ2-1
d_gene: .

CDR3aa: ASSQGGTGTTEAF
v_gene: TRBV4-2
abundance: .
j_gene: TRBJ1-1
d_gene: TRBD1

CDR3aa: ASSHPLGGPTGELF
v_gene: TRBV13
abundance: .
j_gene: TRBJ2-2
d_gene: .

CDR3aa: AWKGLQITGTSGRKNTGELF
v_gene: TRBV30
abundance: .
j_gene: TRBJ2-2
d_gene: TRBD2

CDR3aa: ASSFMDTQY
v_gene: TRBV5-5
abundance: .
j_gene: TRBJ2-3
d_gene: .

CDR3aa: ASSHIADRQETQY
v_gene: TRBV4-1
abundance: .
j_gene: TRBJ2-5
d_gene: .

CDR3aa: ASSARDRGLYEKLF
v_gene: TRBV2
abundance: .
j_gene: TRBJ1-4
d_gene: TRBD1

CDR3aa: ASTPGDRGFETQY
v_gene: TRBV5-1
abundance: .
j_gene: TRBJ2-5
d_gene: TRBD1

CDR3aa: ASSLGQGSNSPLH
v_gene: TRBV7-6
abundance: .
j_gene: TRBJ1-6
d_gene: TRBD1

CDR3aa: ASSLAESLRTSGLNEQF
v_gene: TRBV5-8
abundance: .
j_gene: TRBJ2-1
d_gene: TRBD2

CDR3aa: AWKGTSGRATYNEQF
v_gene: TRBV30
abundance: .
j_gene: TRBJ2-1
d_gene: TRBD2

CDR3aa: ASSFSGKHNEQF
v_gene: TRBV27
abundance: .
j_gene: TRBJ2-1
d_gene: TRBD2

CDR3aa: AITGGANYGYT
v_gene: TRBV10-3
abundance: .
j_gene: TRBJ1-2
d_gene: TRBD1

CDR3aa: AISGYGGVEAF
v_gene: TRBV10-3
abundance: .
j_gene: TRBJ1-1
d_gene: .

CDR3aa: ASSAGQGAFQPQH
v_gene: TRBV6-5
abundance: .
j_gene: TRBJ1-5
d_gene: TRBD1

CDR3aa: ASSLATSGITDTQY
v_gene: TRBV7-8
abundance: .
j_gene: TRBJ2-3
d_gene: TRBD2

CDR3aa: ASRSTGGIYGYT
v_gene: TRBV27
abundance: .
j_gene: TRBJ1-2
d_gene: TRBD1

CDR3aa: ASSIMAATMDEQF
v_gene: TRBV19
abundance: .
j_gene: TRBJ2-1
d_gene: .

CDR3aa: ASSLESPNEQY
v_gene: TRBV11-2
abundance: .
j_gene: TRBJ2-7
d_gene: .

CDR3aa: ASSQDHGGANYGYT
v_gene: TRBV4-3
abundance: .
j_gene: TRBJ1-2
d_gene: .

CDR3aa: ASSLLAGSYEQY
v_gene: TRBV5-1
abundance: .
j_gene: TRBJ2-7
d_gene: TRBD2

CDR3aa: ASSYAGQGGNTIY
v_gene: TRBV6-5
abundance: .
j_gene: TRBJ1-3
d_gene: TRBD1

CDR3aa: ASSLSVSMDREDYGYT
v_gene: TRBV3-1/TRBV3-2
abundance: .
j_gene: TRBJ1-2
d_gene: TRBD1

CDR3aa: ASTRTTVNNYGYT
v_gene: TRBV2
abundance: .
j_gene: TRBJ1-2
d_gene: .